This TCR beta chain was captured in a study of shared clonotypes between healthy human individuals. CDR3 length equals 15 residues. The V gene's germline CDR1 is SGHRS and CDR2 YFSETQ. V lost 0 bases and J lost 6; bases outside the gene matches: 7. DNA input for the unsorted PBMC replicate PCRs was 250 to 350 ng, tens of thousands of T cell genomes. Only in-frame clones appear in the TCRdb table, and some are missing; sequencing was by immunoSEQ multiplex PCR. The table shows about half a million clones, with over 75% occurring only once. The receptor comes from a woman in her 40s in good health. Some clones in this sample may be carry-over from other donors' samples. The V and J genes are TRBV5-1 and TRBJ2-7; 9 nucleotides agree with TRBD2. Sequencing was carried out using PBMCs. The chain's CDR3 is CASSLELAGAGEQYF. Here the CDR3 DNA reads TGCGCCAGCAGCTTGGAATTAGCGGGAGCAGGCGAGCAGTACTTC.